This T cell receptor (beta chain) was observed in a study of Graves' ophthalmopathy and Graves' hyperthyroidism. RNA transcripts provided the template for amplifying TCR beta CDR3 regions. The authors performed first-round RT-PCR with HTBI primers and then a second-round multiplex PCR. Each CDR3 protein gets one entry after TCRdb re-called the multiplex PCR reads with MiXCR. Seen here are a few hundred thousand distinct CDR3 sequences, 15% observed once, and the top ten hold 5.5% to 8%. This clonotype was detected many times. Hyperthyroidism qualified as stable when ophthalmopathy did not develop within 18 months of follow-up. V lost 6 bases and J 3 bases, leaving 17 bases between the germline ends. The CDR3 is made up of 15 amino acids. Germline CDR1 and CDR2: KGHSH and LQKENI.

The chain combines TRBV18 with TRBJ2-5, with D maybe TRBD1 (5 bases). Sequences were obtained from peripheral blood. The TCR originated in a woman between 18 and 30 years old with stable Graves' hyperthyroidism. Here the CDR3 reads CASSHHQGLEETQYF. The CDR3 DNA sequence: TGTGCCAGCTCGCACCACCAGGGCTTGGAAGAGACCCAGTACTTC.